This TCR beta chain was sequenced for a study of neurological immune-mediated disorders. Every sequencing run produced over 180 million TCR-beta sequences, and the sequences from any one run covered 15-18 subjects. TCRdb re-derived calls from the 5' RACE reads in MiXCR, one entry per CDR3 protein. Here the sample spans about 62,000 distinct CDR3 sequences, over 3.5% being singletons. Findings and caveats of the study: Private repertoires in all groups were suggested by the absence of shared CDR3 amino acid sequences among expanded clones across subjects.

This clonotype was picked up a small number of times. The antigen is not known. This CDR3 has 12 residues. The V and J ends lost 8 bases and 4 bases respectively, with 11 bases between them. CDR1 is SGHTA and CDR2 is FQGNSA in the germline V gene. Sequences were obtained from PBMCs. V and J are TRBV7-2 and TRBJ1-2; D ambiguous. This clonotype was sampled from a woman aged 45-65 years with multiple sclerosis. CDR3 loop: CASRLSSYGYTF. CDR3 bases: TGTGCCAGCCGATTGAGTTCCTATGGCTACACCTTC.